These 31 T cell receptor beta chains share one sample of origin, sequenced in a study of OX40 agonist ivuxolimab in advanced cancers. Library construction relied on the immunoSEQ multiplex PCR assay. TCRdb provides this immuneACCESS table in a form limited to in-frame rearrangements. Some clones are lacking; in checked studies, under half of them reflect an unresolved V gene, and why the rest are absent is not known. Counted in this sample were around 40,000 clones; less than 90% of them appeared once. The ten largest clones take up around an eighth of the sample. The specimen was CD4+ or CD8+ T cells sorted from blood, collected in a trial of the OX40 agonist ivuxolimab. The receptors were sampled from an adult with an advanced solid tumor such as melanoma, head and neck, liver or kidney cancer.

The chain joins TRBV7-9 to TRBJ2-1, with 9 bases aligning to TRBD2. V shed 5 bases, J shed 2 bases, and the junction held 7 bases outside the gene matches. The germline gives CDR1 SEHNR, CDR2 FQNEAQ (reference sequence). The CDR3 covers 16 residues. The CDR3 here is CASSRRTSEPYNEQFF. DNA of the CDR3: TGTGCCAGCAGCCGACGGACTAGCGAGCCCTACAATGAGCAGTTCTTC.

Worth noting for this clone: In the same sample, other DNA sequences code for this CDR3. The chain has TRBV9 and TRBJ2-3; D is perhaps TRBD1 or TRBD2 (5 bases each). Trimming took 0 bases from V and 4 from J, leaving 6 bases between them. Per the germline V gene, CDR1 is SGDLS and CDR2 is YYNGEE. The CDR3 extends over 13 amino acids. In DNA, the CDR3 is TGTGCCAGCAGCGTAGGGGGACCAGATACGCAGTATTTT. Its translation: CASSVGGPDTQYF. Combining the CDR3 with reference TRBV9 and TRBJ2-3 gives the whole variable domain DSGVTQTPKHLITATGQRVTLRCSPRSGDLSVYWYQQSLDQGLQFLIQYYNGEERAKGNILERFSAQQFPDLHSELNLSSLELGDSALYFCASSVGGPDTQYFGPGTRLTVL.

The chain combines TRBV30 with TRBJ2-7, with D perhaps matching TRBD1 (6 bases). Germline CDR1 and CDR2: GTSNPN and SVGIG (reference sequence). The CDR3 is made up of 14 amino acids. Trimming cost V 2 bases and J 3 bases, with 14 bases left between them. CDR3 sequence: CAWSSFHRVYEQYF. The DNA for the CDR3 is TGTGCCTGGAGTTCATTCCACAGGGTCTACGAGCAGTACTTC.

The gene calls are TRBV27 and TRBJ2-7; 10 nucleotides agree with TRBD2. The junction had 4 bases not matched to a gene; V was cut back by 2 bases and J by 6 bases. The CDR3 totals 14 residues. Germline assignment: CDR1 MNHEY and CDR2 SMNVEV (reference sequence). Written as DNA, the CDR3 is TGTGCCAGCAGTTTACTAGCGGGAGAGTTCGAGCAGTACTTC. Protein sequence: CASSLLAGEFEQYF.

The chain links TRBV6-5 to TRBJ2-1; D call uncertain. Trimming left V 6 bases short and J 0 bases short, with 6 bases between. The length of the CDR3 is 13 residues. Germline-derived CDR1 and CDR2 are MNHEY and SVGAGI. The CDR3 sequence is CASSLSSYNEQFF. The CDR3 nucleotides are TGTGCCAGCAGCTTAAGCTCCTACAATGAGCAGTTCTTC.

The table lists this clone with a count of one. This rearrangement joins TRBV18 to TRBJ1-1, with 11 bases lining up with TRBD1. V lost 6 bases and J lost 4; bases outside the gene matches: 10. Per the germline V gene, CDR1 is KGHSH and CDR2 is LQKENI. CDR3 length: 16 residues. The CDR3 DNA reads as TGTGCCAGCTCGTATCCCGGGACAGGGGGAAGCACTGAAGCTTTCTTT. It specifies CASSYPGTGGSTEAFF.

The V and J genes are TRBV29-1 and TRBJ1-1; no firm D call. Germline-derived CDR1 and CDR2 are SQVTM and ANQGSEA. The CDR3 spans 13 residues. V gave up 6 bases and J gave up 0 bases, with 11 bases separating them. The CDR3 region is CSVTEDLNTEAFF. DNA of the CDR3: TGCAGCGTAACGGAGGACTTGAACACTGAAGCTTTCTTT.

By frequency in the sample, this clone is medium-sized. The chain couples TRBV28 to TRBJ2-3; TRBD1 matches 7 bases. J was trimmed by 2 bases and V by 3 bases; bases with no gene match: 14. Germline V gives CDR1 MDHEN, CDR2 SYDVKM. CDR3 size: 18 residues. The CDR3 spells CASSFPSTGSGNTDTQYF. The CDR3 DNA follows: TGTGCCAGCAGTTTCCCCTCGACAGGGTCGGGGAACACAGATACGCAGTATTTT.

The table lists this clone with a count of one. The chain combines TRBV27 with TRBJ1-1, with D possibly being TRBD1 (5 bases). V dropped 6 bases and J dropped 5 bases, with 16 bases sitting between them. The length of the CDR3 is 14 residues. Germline values: CDR1 MNHEY, CDR2 SMNVEV (reference sequence). The CDR3 DNA follows: TGTGCCAGCAGGCCACCCCGGGGGAGAACTGAAGCTTTCTTT. Translating gives CASRPPRGRTEAFF.

The chain couples TRBV7-9 to TRBJ1-5; the D is unclear. Deletions cut 4 bases from V and 9 bases from J, with 13 bases between. CDR1 and CDR2 from the germline V gene are SEHNR and FQNEAQ (reference sequence). The CDR3 runs 13 residues. CDR3 loop: CASSSRTEGPQHF. The CDR3 DNA is TGTGCCAGCAGCTCCCGGACGGAAGGGCCCCAGCATTTT. The complete variable domain, with remaining parts taken from reference TRBV7-9 and TRBJ1-5, reads DTGVSQNPRHKITKRGQNVTFRCDPISEHNRLYWYRQTLGQGPEFLTYFQNEAQLEKSRLLSDRFSAERPKGSFSTLEIQRTEQGDSAMYLCASSSRTEGPQHFGDGTRLSIL.

The chain links TRBV6-1 to TRBJ1-1; 8 bases line up with TRBD1. Losses at the gene ends were 7 bases for V and 5 bases for J; bases not matched to a gene: 9. This CDR3 has 14 amino acids. Germline CDR1 is MNHNS and CDR2 is SASEGT. The CDR3 spells CASTQDRVWTEAFF. CDR3 DNA: TGTGCCAGCACCCAGGACAGGGTTTGGACTGAAGCTTTCTTT.

This chain connects TRBV30 to TRBJ2-6; D not certain. V lost 4 bases and J 4 bases, leaving 11 bases between the germline ends. The CDR3 has 14 amino acids. The germline V gene encodes CDR1 GTSNPN and CDR2 SVGIG (reference sequence). The CDR3 nucleotides are TGTGCCTGGAATCGGCCCCTCGGGGCCAACGTCCTGACTTTC. Protein sequence: CAWNRPLGANVLTF.

The chain uses TRBV21-1 and TRBJ1-6; the D call of TRBD1 is as the table states it, not checked on the DNA. TRBV21-1 is described as a pseudogene. The CDR3 length is 15 residues. The CDR3 coding sequence is TGTGCCAGCAGACTTGGGACAGGGGATAATTCACCCCTCCACTTT. Amino acids: CASRLGTGDNSPLHF.

The genes are TRBV7-9 and TRBJ1-4, with D perhaps matching TRBD1 (5 bases). CDR3 length equals 14 residues. CDR1 and CDR2 from the germline V gene are SEHNR and FQNEAQ (reference sequence). V was trimmed by 6 bases and J by 8 bases, leaving 16 bases between them. The CDR3 sequence is CASSRGGLGEKLFF. CDR3 nucleotides: TGTGCCAGCAGTCGTGGGGGATTGGGCGAAAAACTGTTTTTT.

V gene TRBV13 combines with J gene TRBJ2-7; TRBD1 might be the D (7 bases). The ends were cut back, 0 bases at V and 4 bases at J, with 13 bases in the middle. CDR1 and CDR2 (germline): PRHDT, FYEKMQ (reference sequence). CDR3 length equals 15 residues. The CDR3 region is CASSLGPGGQYEQYF. The CDR3 nucleotides are TGTGCCAGCAGCTTAGGCCCAGGGGGGCAGTACGAGCAGTACTTC. Using reference TRBV13 and TRBJ2-7 for the parts outside the CDR3, the full variable domain is AAGVIQSPRHLIKEKRETATLKCYPIPRHDTVYWYQQGPGQDPQFLISFYEKMQSDKGSIPDRFSAQQFSDYHSELNMSSLELGDSALYFCASSLGPGGQYEQYFGPGTRLTVT.

The V gene is TRBV6-5, the J gene TRBJ1-2; the match to TRBD1 covers 9 bases. The CDR3 covers 13 residues. Germline-derived CDR1 and CDR2 are MNHEY and SVGAGI. The ends lost 4 bases at V and 6 bases at J; junction bases unmatched: 3. The CDR3 spells CASSWDRANGYTF. In nucleotides, the CDR3 is TGTGCCAGCAGTTGGGACAGGGCGAATGGCTACACCTTC.

The V gene is TRBV4-3, the J gene TRBJ1-1, with D hard to call. From germline, CDR1 is LGHNA and CDR2 YSLEER. V was clipped by 4 bases and J by 7 bases, with 13 bases between them. The CDR3 has 13 residues. The CDR3 reads CASSPSPGIEAFF. The CDR3 DNA follows: TGCGCCAGCAGCCCTTCACCGGGGATTGAAGCTTTCTTT.

CDR3 sequence: CASSVVATGELFF. CDR3 DNA sequence: TGTGCCAGCAGCGTAGTGGCTACCGGGGAGCTGTTTTTT. The chain carries TRBV13 and TRBJ2-2; no firm D call. The V gene lost 5 bases and the J gene lost 5 bases, with 9 bases spanning the gap. This CDR3 spans 13 amino acids. The germline V gene encodes CDR1 PRHDT and CDR2 FYEKMQ (reference sequence).

V and J are TRBV21-1 and TRBJ2-6; the table assigns TRBD1, which was not confirmed against the DNA. TRBV21-1 counts as a pseudogene. CDR3 length equals 18 residues. CDR3: CATLRRGDRSSGANVLTF. The CDR3 nucleotides read TGTGCCACCTTGAGAAGGGGCGACAGAAGCTCTGGGGCCAACGTCCTGACTTTC.

The CDR3 protein is CASSPRGFSYQETQYF. The CDR3 DNA reads TGCGCCAGCAGCCCGAGGGGCTTTTCGTACCAAGAGACCCAGTACTTC. The chain carries TRBV5-1 and TRBJ2-5, with D perhaps TRBD1 or TRBD2 (5 bases each). Trimming stripped 4 bases from V and 0 bases from J, with 16 bases between. The CDR3 runs 16 residues. The germline V gene encodes CDR1 SGHRS and CDR2 YFSETQ.

The CDR3 coding sequence is TGTGCCAGCCAATGGGCCGGGGAGCTGTTTTTT. It yields the protein CASQWAGELFF. The chain is built from TRBV6-5 and TRBJ2-2; D call uncertain. CDR1 is MNHEY, CDR2 SVGAGI, per germline. Trimming left V 8 bases short and J 6 bases short, with 7 bases between. CDR3 length equals 11 residues.

V and J are TRBV28 and TRBJ2-2; D is uncertain. This CDR3 comprises 12 residues. V dropped 11 bases and J dropped 8 bases, with 15 bases sitting between them. Germline V gene data show CDR1 as MDHEN and CDR2 as SYDVKM. CDR3 sequence: CAGPSLAGELFF. The CDR3 DNA is TGTGCCGGCCCCTCCCTTGCGGGGGAGCTGTTTTTT.

This sequence joins TRBV5-1 and TRBJ2-5; D perhaps matches TRBD1 (5 bases). The V gene's germline CDR1 is SGHRS and CDR2 YFSETQ. V was cut by 2 bases and J by 3 bases, with 11 bases left in between. This CDR3 is built from 14 residues. The CDR3 bases are TGCGCCAGCAGCTTTGTCAGGGAAGAAGAGACCCAGTACTTC. Translated: CASSFVREEETQYF.

As to this clone: This specimen includes other DNA sequences encoding the same CDR3. The chain carries TRBV7-8 and TRBJ2-7; D unresolved. V was cut by 5 bases and J by 1 base, with 3 bases left in between. Germline V CDR1 and CDR2: SGHVS, FQNEAQ. The CDR3 is 11 residues long. The CDR3 sequence: CASSTSYEQYF. DNA of the CDR3: TGTGCCAGCAGCACATCCTACGAGCAGTACTTC.

The chain carries TRBV30 and TRBJ2-4; maybe TRBD2 (5 bases). The CDR3 extends over 14 amino acids. Trimming removed 5 bases from V and 0 bases from J, with 11 bases in between. Germline-derived CDR1 and CDR2 are GTSNPN and SVGIG (reference sequence). CDR3 sequence: CAWGPGVAKNIQYF. The CDR3 DNA follows: TGTGCCTGGGGCCCCGGGGTAGCCAAAAACATTCAGTACTTC.

The chain has TRBV9 and TRBJ2-2; 7 bases fit TRBD1. Germline-derived CDR1 and CDR2 are SGDLS and YYNGEE. The J segment lost 1 base and the V segment lost 4 bases, leaving 7 bases of the junction unmatched. This CDR3 is built from 16 residues. CDR3 nucleotides: TGTGCCAGCAGCCTGACCCGGGACAGGAACACCGGGGAGCTGTTTTTT. Its protein product is CASSLTRDRNTGELFF.

Comment on this clone: One end of the junction fails to match germline, which may point to a read error. Other nucleotide sequences in the sample specify the same CDR3. This chain joins TRBV7-9 and TRBJ2-4, with D perhaps matching TRBD2 (6 bases). CDR1 SEHNR and CDR2 FQNEAQ come from the germline V gene (reference sequence). This CDR3 is 14 amino acids long. The CDR3 loop reads CASSLGLAKNIQYF. For the CDR3, the DNA is TGCGCCAGCAGCTTGGGACTAGCCAAAAACATTCAGTACTTC.

The J gene is TRBJ2-2, the V gene TRBV29-1, with no clear D. This CDR3 is 13 amino acids long. From germline, CDR1 is SQVTM and CDR2 ANQGSEA. Trimming took 5 bases from V and 3 from J, leaving 10 bases between them. CDR3 in amino acids: CSVRTLDTGELFF. In DNA form, the CDR3 reads TGCAGCGTTAGGACGCTAGACACCGGGGAGCTGTTTTTT.

The V gene is TRBV5-6, the J gene TRBJ2-2; D not certain. The CDR3 loop spans 16 amino acids. In germline, CDR1 is SGHDT, CDR2 YYEEEE. The ends were cut back, 1 base at V and 1 base at J, with 11 bases in the middle. The CDR3, as DNA: TGTGCCAGCAGCTTGAGATGGATAGAGAACACCGGGGAGCTGTTTTTT. Translation gives CASSLRWIENTGELFF.

The V gene is TRBV6-1, the J gene TRBJ2-7; 12 positions match TRBD2. The CDR3 loop spans 16 amino acids. J was trimmed by 3 bases and V by 3 bases; bases with no gene match: 6. Germline CDR1 and CDR2: MNHNS and SASEGT. The CDR3 nucleotides are TGTGCCAGCAGTGACGGGACTAGCGGGTGGGTCTACGAGCAGTACTTC. The encoded protein is CASSDGTSGWVYEQYF.

The table lists this clone with a count of one. The rearrangement uses TRBV5-1 and TRBJ2-1; 8 bases align to TRBD2. The CDR3 is 16 amino acids. Trimming took 4 bases from V and 7 from J; bases not matched to a gene: 13. Germline V gene sequence: CDR1 SGHRS, CDR2 YFSETQ. Here the CDR3 DNA reads TGCGCCAGCAGCCACTCTTTTAGCGGGGAATGGAATGAGCAGTTCTTC. Translated, it gives CASSHSFSGEWNEQFF. Variable domain in full (rest from reference TRBV5-1 and TRBJ2-1): KAGVTQTPRYLIKTRGQQVTLSCSPISGHRSVSWYQQTPGQGLQFLFEYFSETQRNKGNFPGRFSGRQFSNSRSEMNVSTLELGDSALYLCASSHSFSGEWNEQFFGPGTRLTVL.